A selection of T cell receptor beta chains follows, all from one sample in a study of blood T cell repertoires in COVID-19. Repertoires were generated with immunoSEQ multiplex PCR, while TCRdb's copy carries only in-frame clones and drops some. The top ten hold approximately 10% of the sample, which has approximately 200,000 clones, 87% seen once. The specimen was PBMCs or T cells enriched from blood (not recorded which). All receptors derive from a man aged 18 to 29 with acute COVID-19. Each CDR3 is given with its conserved first and last residue. A D gene is named only where the DNA matches it firmly. The size entry is marked missing in some rows and otherwise reads once, few, many or a size class.

.,TRBV6-2/TRBV6-3,TRBD1,TRBJ2-7,TGTGCCAGCAGTTACGGCGACAGGGGATTCTCCTACGAGCAGTACTTC,CASSYGDRGFSYEQYF
.,TRBV19,.,TRBJ1-1,TGTGCCAGTCGATTTAGCGGCACTGAAGCTTTCTTT,CASRFSGTEAFF
.,TRBV4-1,TRBD2,TRBJ2-3,TGCGCCAGCAGCAGTGGACTAGCGGGAGGCGCCTGGGGCACAGATACGCAGTATTTT,CASSSGLAGGAWGTDTQYF
.,TRBV30,.,TRBJ2-6,TGTGCCTGTAGCTCCGGGGCTGGGGCCAACGTCCTGACTTTC,CACSSGAGANVLTF
.,TRBV10-1,TRBD2,TRBJ2-7,TGCGCCAGCAGTGCTGGGACTAGCGGGATATACGAGCAGTACTTC,CASSAGTSGIYEQYF
.,TRBV6-5,.,TRBJ1-2,TGTGCCAGCACGAGCGCTAACTATGGCTACACCTTC,CASTSANYGYTF
.,TRBV11-3,.,TRBJ2-3,TGTGCCAGCAGCCCCCCCGCGGGAACCACAGATACGCAGTATTTT,CASSPPAGTTDTQYF
.,TRBV4-3,.,TRBJ1-1,TGCGCCAGCAGCCAAGATACAGCGAACACTGAAGCTTTCTTT,CASSQDTANTEAFF
.,TRBV5-1,TRBD1,TRBJ2-5,TGCGCCAGCAGCCGAGACAGGGGGCATGAGGAGACCCAGTACTTC,CASSRDRGHEETQYF
.,TRBV28,.,TRBJ2-1,TGTGCCAGCAGTTTGACTAGAGACAATGAGCAGTTCTTC,CASSLTRDNEQFF
.,TRBV5-4,.,TRBJ2-5,TGTGCCAGCAGCCCGAGAAGCCAAGAGACCCAGTACTTC,CASSPRSQETQYF
.,TRBV6-2/TRBV6-3,TRBD1,TRBJ1-1,TGTGCCAGCAGTTACAACCGACAGGGGATAATGAACACTGAAGCTTTCTTT,CASSYNRQGIMNTEAFF
once,TRBV7-2,.,TRBJ2-1,TGTGCCAGCAGCTTGGAATTGCGGCGGCAGTTCTTC,CASSLELRRQFF
.,TRBV9,TRBD2,TRBJ2-2,TGTGCCAGCAGCGTAGAGAGCGGGAAAAACACCGGGGAGCTGTTTTTT,CASSVESGKNTGELFF
.,TRBV28,TRBD1,TRBJ2-5,TGTGCCAGCAGTATCGGACAGGTGGAGACCCAGTACTTC,CASSIGQVETQYF
.,TRBV27,TRBD1,TRBJ2-7,TGTGCCAGCAGTCCCCCGGGACAGGGGGGGAAGAACGAGCAGTACTTC,CASSPPGQGGKNEQYF
.,TRBV28,TRBD2,TRBJ2-1,TGTGCCAGCAGTATCGGCCTAGCGGGTCAGAGGGGGCAGTTCTTC,CASSIGLAGQRGQFF
.,TRBV7-2,TRBD2,TRBJ2-3,TGTGCCAGCAGCACGGGACTAGCGGGAGTCTTAGGCACAGATACGCAGTATTTT,CASSTGLAGVLGTDTQYF
few,TRBV7-6,TRBD1,TRBJ1-4,TGTGCCAGCAGCTTTGGCCCGCGGGACAGGGCTGAAAAACTGTTTTTT,CASSFGPRDRAEKLFF
.,TRBV7-9,.,TRBJ1-1,TGTGCCAGCAGCTTAGATCAGGGTATGAACACTGAAGCTTTCTTT,CASSLDQGMNTEAFF
.,TRBV28,.,TRBJ1-1,TGTGCCAGCAGTTTATTCCCCTCCCGGGAGAACACTGAAGCTTTCTTT,CASSLFPSRENTEAFF
.,TRBV5-1,.,TRBJ1-1,TGCGCCAGCAGGCCCCAAGGCGGTGGGTTGGTGAACACTGAAGCTTTCTTT,CASRPQGGGLVNTEAFF
.,TRBV28,TRBD1,TRBJ2-5,TGTGCCAGCACCCCCTCCGACAGGGACCAAGAGACCCAGTACTTC,CASTPSDRDQETQYF
.,TRBV28,.,TRBJ1-6,TGTGCCAGCAGTTTCAGGGCGAATAATTCACCCCTCCACTTT,CASSFRANNSPLHF
.,TRBV19,TRBD1,TRBJ1-1,TGTGCCAGTAGTCGACAGGGGGGGACTGAAGCTTTCTTT,CASSRQGGTEAFF
medium-sized,TRBV4-2,.,TRBJ2-3,TGTGCCAGCAGCCAAGATGGCCTAGCGTCAGGGTCAGATACGCAGTATTTT,CASSQDGLASGSDTQYF
.,TRBV28,.,TRBJ1-3,TGTGCCAGCAGTTTGTTGGGGGGGCCTGACTCTGGAAACACCATATATTTT,CASSLLGGPDSGNTIYF
.,TRBV27,.,TRBJ2-5,TGTGCCAGCAGTTCTCTCAGCGGCCAAGAGACCCAGTACTTC,CASSSLSGQETQYF
.,TRBV5-1,TRBD1,TRBJ1-2,TGCGCCAGCAGCTTGGACAGGGGGTATGGCTACACCTTC,CASSLDRGYGYTF
.,TRBV27,TRBD1,TRBJ1-6,TGTGCCAGCAGTTTATCACAGGGGGGGTATAATTCACCCCTCCACTTT,CASSLSQGGYNSPLHF
.,TRBV5-1,TRBD1,TRBJ2-7,TGCGCCAGCAGGCCCGACAGGGACTACGAGCAGTACTTC,CASRPDRDYEQYF
.,TRBV4-2,TRBD1,TRBJ2-7,TGTGCCAGCAGCCAAGGTCGGGACAGGTCCTACGAGCAGTACTTC,CASSQGRDRSYEQYF
.,TRBV5-1,.,TRBJ1-5,TGCGCCAGCAGCTTAAGCCCAGGGTATAGTCAGCCCCAGCATTTT,CASSLSPGYSQPQHF
.,TRBV12-5,.,TRBJ1-4,TGTGCTAGTGGTTTGCTCCAAGGACAAGTAGGTGAAAAACTGTTTTTT,CASGLLQGQVGEKLFF
.,TRBV12-5,TRBD1,TRBJ1-5,TGTGCTAGTGGTTTTGGACAGGTCAATCAGCCCCAGCATTTT,CASGFGQVNQPQHF
.,TRBV28,TRBD1,TRBJ2-2,TGTGCCAGCAGCTCCGGGACAGCTAACACCGGGGAGCTGTTTTTT,CASSSGTANTGELFF
.,TRBV13,.,TRBJ2-1,TGTGCCAGCAGCCCTCGCAGTAGGACTTCGCAGTTCTTC,CASSPRSRTSQFF
.,TRBV15,.,TRBJ1-1,TGTGCCACCAGCAGAGATCAGAACACTGAAGCTTTCTTT,CATSRDQNTEAFF
.,TRBV11-3,.,TRBJ2-7,TGTGCCAGCAGCTTTTTAGGCAGGGTGGGGGAGCAGTACTTC,CASSFLGRVGEQYF
.,TRBV27,TRBD1,TRBJ1-2,TGTGCCAGCAGTGACAGGGCCGGGCGCTACACCTTC,CASSDRAGRYTF
once,TRBV7-3,TRBD2,TRBJ2-1,TGTGCCAGCAGCCTCACTAGCGGAAGAAACAATGAGCAGTTCTTC,CASSLTSGRNNEQFF
.,TRBV6-2/TRBV6-3,.,TRBJ2-5,TGTGCCAGCAGTTATGGGCTTGGGGTAGGGGCCCAAGAGACCCAGTACTTC,CASSYGLGVGAQETQYF
.,TRBV4-3,.,TRBJ2-7,TGCGCCAGCAGCCAATGGACAGACTCCTACGAGCAGTACTTC,CASSQWTDSYEQYF
.,TRBV3-1/TRBV3-2,.,TRBJ1-6,TGTGCCAGCAGTTCTCGACCCCAAGGGGGTTCACCCCTCCACTTT,CASSSRPQGGSPLHF
.,TRBV6-2/TRBV6-3,TRBD1,TRBJ1-6,TGTGCCAGCAGTCACGACAGGGGAACCTACACGGATTCACCCCTCCACTTT,CASSHDRGTYTDSPLHF
.,TRBV4-1,.,TRBJ2-7,TGCGCCAGCAGTCCTATTAGCTCCTACGAGCAGTACTTC,CASSPISSYEQYF
.,TRBV30,.,TRBJ1-1,TGTGCCTGGAGTAGGAGTGAAGCTTTCTTT,CAWSRSEAFF